The entry that follows covers one T cell receptor beta chain sequence. Its cognate antigen is unknown. This entry comes from a study of cytomegalovirus exposure and HLA in healthy donors. Study-wide findings and caveats: For cytomegalovirus status, the classifier reportedly gave diagnoses with high specificity and sensitivity. It is likely that the observed cluster of highly shared sequence variants was a sequencing artifact. HLA alleles were associated with fewer than 20,000 TCR beta sequences in a later analysis at 0.05 false discovery rate.

V lost 5 bases, J lost 6 bases, and 14 bases lay in between. The CDR3 loop spans 13 amino acids. CDR1 and CDR2 from the germline V gene are SEHNR and FQNEAQ (reference sequence). A multiplex PCR was run with 60 Vbeta primers and 13 Jbeta primers. Clones were sequenced by immunoSEQ multiplex PCR, and TCRdb holds only the in-frame ones, with some missing. The sample contains 110,000 to 150,000 clones, around three quarters of which appear only once. The sample was PBMCs. The chain carries TRBV7-9 and TRBJ2-7, with a possible D match to TRBD2 (6 bases). The sequence was collected from a young man in good health and CMV-seronegative. CDR3 sequence reads: CASSPGLQVEQYF. The CDR3 coding sequence is TGTGCCAGCAGCCCGGGACTCCAGGTCGAGCAGTACTTC.